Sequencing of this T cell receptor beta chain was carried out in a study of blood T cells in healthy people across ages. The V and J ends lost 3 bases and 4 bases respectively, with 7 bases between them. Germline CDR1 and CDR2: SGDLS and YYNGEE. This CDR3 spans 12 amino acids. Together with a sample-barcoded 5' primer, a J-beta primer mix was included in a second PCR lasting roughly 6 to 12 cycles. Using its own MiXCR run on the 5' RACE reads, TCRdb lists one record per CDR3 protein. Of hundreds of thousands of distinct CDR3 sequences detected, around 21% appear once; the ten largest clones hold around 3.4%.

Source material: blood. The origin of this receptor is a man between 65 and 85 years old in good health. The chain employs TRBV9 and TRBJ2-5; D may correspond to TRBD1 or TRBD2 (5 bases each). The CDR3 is CASSGDGETQYF. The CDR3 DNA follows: TGTGCCAGCAGCGGGGACGGAGAGACCCAGTACTTC.